This T cell receptor beta chain was identified during a study of blood T cells in healthy people across ages. CDR1 is MGHRA, CDR2 YSYEKL, per germline. Deletions cut 0 bases from V and 2 bases from J, with 7 bases between. The CDR3 is 14 residues long. Combining a sample-barcoded 5' primer with a J-beta primer mix, a second PCR ran for about 7 to 11 cycles. Each CDR3 protein gets one entry after TCRdb re-called the 5' RACE reads with MiXCR. This sample has hundreds of thousands of distinct CDR3 sequences, with roughly 20% found just once. This TCR was recovered from a man between 65 and 85 years old in good health. This chain joins TRBV4-1 and TRBJ2-5, with D uncertain. The sample comprised blood. The CDR3 nucleotides are TGCGCCAGCAGCCAAGAACCCCGTCAAGAGACCCAGTACTTC. Protein: CASSQEPRQETQYF.